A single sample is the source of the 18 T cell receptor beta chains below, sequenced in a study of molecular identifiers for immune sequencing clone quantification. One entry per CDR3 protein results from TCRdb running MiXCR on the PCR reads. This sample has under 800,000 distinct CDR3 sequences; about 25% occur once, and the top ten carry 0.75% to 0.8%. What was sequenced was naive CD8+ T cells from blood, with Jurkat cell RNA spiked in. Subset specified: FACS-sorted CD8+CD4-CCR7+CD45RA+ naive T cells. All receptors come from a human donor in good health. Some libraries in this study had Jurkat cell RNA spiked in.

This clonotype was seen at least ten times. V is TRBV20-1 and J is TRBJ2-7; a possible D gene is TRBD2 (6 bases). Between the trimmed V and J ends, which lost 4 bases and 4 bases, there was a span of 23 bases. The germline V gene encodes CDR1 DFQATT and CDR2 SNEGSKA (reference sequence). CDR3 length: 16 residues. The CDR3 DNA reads TGCAGTGCTACGGAGAGTTCACTAGCCGGAATGTACGAGCAGTACTTC. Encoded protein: CSATESSLAGMYEQYF.

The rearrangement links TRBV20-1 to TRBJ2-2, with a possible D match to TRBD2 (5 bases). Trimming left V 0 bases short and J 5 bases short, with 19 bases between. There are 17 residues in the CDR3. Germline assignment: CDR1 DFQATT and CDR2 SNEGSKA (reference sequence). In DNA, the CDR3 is TGCAGTGCTAGAGATTCAGCGGCAGGCCTGAGAACCGGGGAGCTGTTTTTT. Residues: CSARDSAAGLRTGELFF.

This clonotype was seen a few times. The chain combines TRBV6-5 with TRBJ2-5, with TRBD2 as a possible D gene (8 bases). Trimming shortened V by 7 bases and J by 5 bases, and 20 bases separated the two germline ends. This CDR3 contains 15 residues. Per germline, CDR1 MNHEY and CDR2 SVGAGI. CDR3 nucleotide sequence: TGTGCCAGCACCAAGGGGGCGGGAGGCTATGAGACCCAGTACTTC. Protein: CASTKGAGGYETQYF.

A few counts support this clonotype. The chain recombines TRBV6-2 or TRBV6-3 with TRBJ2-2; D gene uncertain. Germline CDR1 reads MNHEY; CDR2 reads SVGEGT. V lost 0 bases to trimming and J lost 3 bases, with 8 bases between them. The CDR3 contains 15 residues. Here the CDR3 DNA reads TGTGCCAGCAGTTACTCGCCTTCTTACACCGGGGAGCTGTTTTTT. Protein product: CASSYSPSYTGELFF.

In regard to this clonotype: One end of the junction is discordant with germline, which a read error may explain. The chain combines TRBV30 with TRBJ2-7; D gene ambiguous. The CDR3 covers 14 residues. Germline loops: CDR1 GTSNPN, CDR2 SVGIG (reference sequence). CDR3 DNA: TGTGCCTGGAGGAGTGAAATTAGCTCCTACGAGCCGTACTTC. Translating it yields CAWRSEISSYEPYF.

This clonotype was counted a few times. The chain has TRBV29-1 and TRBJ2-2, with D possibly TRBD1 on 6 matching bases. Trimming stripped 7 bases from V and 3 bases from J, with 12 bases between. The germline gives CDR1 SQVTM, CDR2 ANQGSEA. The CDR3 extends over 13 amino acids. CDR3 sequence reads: CSAQHRDTGELFF. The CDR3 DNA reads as TGCAGCGCACAACACAGGGACACCGGGGAGCTGTTTTTT.

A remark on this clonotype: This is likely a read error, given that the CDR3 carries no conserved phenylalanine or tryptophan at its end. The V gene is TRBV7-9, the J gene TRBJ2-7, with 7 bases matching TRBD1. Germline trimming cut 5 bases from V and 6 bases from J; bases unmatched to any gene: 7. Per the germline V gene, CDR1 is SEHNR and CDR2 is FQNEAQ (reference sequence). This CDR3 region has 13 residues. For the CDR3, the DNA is TGTGCCAGCAGCCCCCGGGACAGCATCGAGCAGTACTAC. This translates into CASSPRDSIEQYY.

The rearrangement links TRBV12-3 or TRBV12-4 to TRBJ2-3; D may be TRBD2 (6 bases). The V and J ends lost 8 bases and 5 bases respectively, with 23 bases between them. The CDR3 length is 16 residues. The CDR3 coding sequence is TGTGCCAGCGGCCGACAAGCGGAGGGGCCTCTAGATACGCAGTATTTT. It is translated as CASGRQAEGPLDTQYF.

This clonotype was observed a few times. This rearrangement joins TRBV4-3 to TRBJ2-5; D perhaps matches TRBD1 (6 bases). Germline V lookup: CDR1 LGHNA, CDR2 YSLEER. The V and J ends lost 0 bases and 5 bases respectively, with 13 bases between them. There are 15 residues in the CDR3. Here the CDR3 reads CASSQDKGQWETQYF. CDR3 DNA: TGCGCCAGCAGCCAAGATAAGGGACAATGGGAGACCCAGTACTTC.

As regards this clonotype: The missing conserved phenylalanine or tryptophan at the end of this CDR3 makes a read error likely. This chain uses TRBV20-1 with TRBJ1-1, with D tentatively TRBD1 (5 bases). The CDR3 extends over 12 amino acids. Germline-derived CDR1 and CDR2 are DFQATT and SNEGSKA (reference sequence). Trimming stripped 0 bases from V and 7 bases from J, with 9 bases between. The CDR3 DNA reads TGCAGTGCTAGAGACATACAGGTTGAAGCTTTCTCT. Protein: CSARDIQVEAFS.

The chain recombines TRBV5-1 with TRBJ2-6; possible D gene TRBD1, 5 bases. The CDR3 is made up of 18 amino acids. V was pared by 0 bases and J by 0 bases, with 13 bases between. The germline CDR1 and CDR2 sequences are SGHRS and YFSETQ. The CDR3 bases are TGCGCCAGCAGCTTGGTTCACAGGACCCTCTCTGGGGCCAACGTCCTGACTTTC. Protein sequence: CASSLVHRTLSGANVLTF.

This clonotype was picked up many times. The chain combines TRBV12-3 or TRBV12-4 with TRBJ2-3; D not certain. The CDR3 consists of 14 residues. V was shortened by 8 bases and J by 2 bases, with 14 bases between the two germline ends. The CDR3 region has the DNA TGTGCCAGCCGCCGAGACTCCAACACAGATACGCAGTATTTT. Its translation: CASRRDSNTDTQYF.

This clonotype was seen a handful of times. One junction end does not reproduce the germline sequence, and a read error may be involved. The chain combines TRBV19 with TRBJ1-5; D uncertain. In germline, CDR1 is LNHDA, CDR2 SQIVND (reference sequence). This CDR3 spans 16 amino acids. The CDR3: CASISPMRVSNQPRHF. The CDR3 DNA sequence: TGTGCCAGTATTAGTCCAATGAGGGTGAGCAATCAGCCCCGGCATTTT.

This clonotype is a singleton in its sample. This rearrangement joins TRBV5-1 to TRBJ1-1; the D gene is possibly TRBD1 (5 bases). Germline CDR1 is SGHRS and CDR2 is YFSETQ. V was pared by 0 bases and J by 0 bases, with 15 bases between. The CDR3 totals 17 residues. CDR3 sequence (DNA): TGCGCCAGCAGCTTGGTGCCAGGGCCTGAGATGAACACTGAAGCTTTCTTT. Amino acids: CASSLVPGPEMNTEAFF.

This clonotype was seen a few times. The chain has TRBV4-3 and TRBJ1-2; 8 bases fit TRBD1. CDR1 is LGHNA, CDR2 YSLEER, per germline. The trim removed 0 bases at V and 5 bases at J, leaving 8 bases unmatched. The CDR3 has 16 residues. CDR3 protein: CASSQEDRDVTYGYTF. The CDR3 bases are TGCGCCAGCAGCCAAGAGGACAGGGACGTAACGTATGGCTACACCTTC.

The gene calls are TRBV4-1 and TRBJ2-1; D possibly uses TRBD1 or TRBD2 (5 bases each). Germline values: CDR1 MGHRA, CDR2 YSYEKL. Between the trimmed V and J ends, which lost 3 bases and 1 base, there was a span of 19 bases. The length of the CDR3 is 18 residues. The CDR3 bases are TGCGCCAGCAGCCAGGTGGGGTCTGCCTGGGGGTCCTACAATGAGCAGTTCTTC. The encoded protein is CASSQVGSAWGSYNEQFF.

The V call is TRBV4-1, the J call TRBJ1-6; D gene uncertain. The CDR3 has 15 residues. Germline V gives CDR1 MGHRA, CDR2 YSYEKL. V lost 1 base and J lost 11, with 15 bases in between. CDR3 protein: CASSQGVFRGPPLHF. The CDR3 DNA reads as TGCGCCAGCAGCCAAGGGGTTTTTCGCGGTCCACCCCTCCACTTT.

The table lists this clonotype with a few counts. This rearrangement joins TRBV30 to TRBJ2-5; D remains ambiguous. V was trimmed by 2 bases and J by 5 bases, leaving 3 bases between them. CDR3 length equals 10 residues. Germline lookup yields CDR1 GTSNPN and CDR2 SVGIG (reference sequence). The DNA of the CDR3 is TGTGCCTGGAGTACCGAGACCCAGTACTTC. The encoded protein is CAWSTETQYF.